These 28 T cell receptor beta chains were sequenced from one sample in a study of shared T cell receptors in the human thymus. Here immunoSEQ multiplex PCR was the method, and the copy in TCRdb shows in-frame clones only, minus some. The sample includes hundreds of thousands of clones, more than 75% seen only once; the top ten take 0.008% to 0.011%. These data are also associated with another study on human thymus T cells.

Sequenced: thymocytes. Receptor source: a boy younger than two with a congenital heart defect.

The V call is TRBV28, the J call TRBJ2-3; 11 nucleotides match TRBD2. V was clipped by 7 bases and J by 3 bases; unmatched bases: 9. The CDR3 length is 16 residues. The germline V gene encodes CDR1 MDHEN and CDR2 SYDVKM. CDR3 residues: CASTKTSGVGTDTQYF. The CDR3 nucleotides are TGTGCCAGCACCAAGACTAGCGGGGTCGGGACAGATACGCAGTATTTT.

V and J are TRBV10-1 and TRBJ2-3, with a tentative D call TRBD2 (5 bases). The CDR3 totals 12 residues. V was clipped by 2 bases and J by 9 bases, with 9 bases between them. Germline lookup yields CDR1 WNHNN and CDR2 SYGVQD (reference sequence). The CDR3 loop reads CASSEREGTQYF. The DNA for the CDR3 is TGCGCCAGCAGTGAGCGGGAAGGGACGCAGTATTTT.

The chain links TRBV6-1 to TRBJ1-2; possible D gene TRBD1, 5 bases. Germline CDR1 MNHNS, CDR2 SASEGT. V was clipped by 3 bases and J by 5 bases, with 19 bases between them. The CDR3 is made up of 16 amino acids. CDR3 protein: CASSEPQGGTGYGYTF. The CDR3 DNA reads as TGTGCCAGCAGTGAGCCCCAAGGAGGGACTGGTTATGGCTACACCTTC.

The chain is built from TRBV30 and TRBJ2-3, with 13 bases lining up with TRBD2. Per the germline V gene, CDR1 is GTSNPN and CDR2 is SVGIG (reference sequence). The CDR3 has 19 amino acids. After removal of 0 bases from V and 4 bases from J, the junction contained 13 bases not matched to a gene. CDR3 sequence reads: CAWSVQGTSGRGGADTQYF. Written as DNA, the CDR3 is TGTGCCTGGAGTGTACAGGGAACTAGCGGGAGGGGAGGCGCAGATACGCAGTATTTT.

This clone was observed a single time. The chain is built from TRBV30 and TRBJ2-7; the D gene is possibly TRBD1 (6 bases). CDR1 and CDR2 from the germline V gene are GTSNPN and SVGIG (reference sequence). V was shortened by 4 bases and J by 0 bases, with 16 bases between the two germline ends. CDR3 size: 15 residues. DNA for the CDR3: TGTGCCTGGAAAATCGATCAGGGGCCCTCCTACGAGCAGTACTTC. Its protein is CAWKIDQGPSYEQYF.

The chain is built from TRBV7-9 and TRBJ2-7; TRBD1 aligns across 8 bases. The CDR3 runs to 15 residues. The ends lost 1 base at V and 2 bases at J; junction bases unmatched: 4. Per germline, CDR1 SEHNR and CDR2 FQNEAQ (reference sequence). The CDR3 DNA is TGTGCCAGCAGCTTAGGGGACAGGAGTACCTACGAGCAGTACTTC. Translated, it gives CASSLGDRSTYEQYF.

The rearrangement uses TRBV7-9 and TRBJ2-3; TRBD2 aligns across 7 bases. The length of the CDR3 is 15 residues. CDR1 is SEHNR and CDR2 is FQNEAQ in the germline V gene (reference sequence). Trimming at V came to 5 bases and at J to 4 bases, leaving 9 bases not matched to a gene. The CDR3 region is CASSVGEGRADTQYF. For the CDR3, the DNA is TGTGCCAGCAGCGTTGGGGAGGGCCGGGCAGATACGCAGTATTTT.

This sequence joins TRBV27 and TRBJ2-7; D perhaps matches TRBD2 (6 bases). CDR3 length equals 15 residues. Germline V gives CDR1 MNHEY, CDR2 SMNVEV (reference sequence). V dropped 4 bases and J dropped 6 bases, with 19 bases sitting between them. The CDR3 nucleotides are TGTGCCAGCAGTTCTCCTAGCCCCGAGGGAGGCGAGCAGTACTTC. Its translation is CASSSPSPEGGEQYF.

This clone was observed a handful of times. The rearrangement uses TRBV6-1 and TRBJ2-7; possibly TRBD1 for D (6 bases). The V and J ends lost 4 bases and 0 bases respectively, with 13 bases between them. Germline V gives CDR1 MNHNS, CDR2 SASEGT. CDR3 size: 15 residues. The CDR3 reads CASSGRRDNSYEQYF. CDR3 DNA: TGTGCCAGCAGTGGCCGCCGGGACAACTCCTACGAGCAGTACTTC.

V and J are TRBV28 and TRBJ2-4, with D possibly matching TRBD2 (6 bases). V lost 4 bases to trimming and J lost 15 bases, with 16 bases between them. CDR1 and CDR2 from the germline V gene are MDHEN and SYDVKM. This CDR3 spans 12 amino acids. CDR3 loop: CASSSPPTRWYF. The CDR3 bases are TGTGCCAGCAGTTCCCCCCCGACTAGATGGTACTTC. Using reference TRBV28 and TRBJ2-4 for the parts outside the CDR3, the full variable domain is DVKVTQSSRYLVKRTGEKVFLECVQDMDHENMFWYRQDPGLGLRLIYFSYDVKMKEKGDIPEGYSVSREKKERFSLILESASTNQTSMYLCASSSPPTRWYFGAGTRLSVL.

V is TRBV27 and J is TRBJ2-3, with TRBD2 matching 9 bases. The CDR3 runs to 15 residues. The germline V gene has CDR1 MNHEY and CDR2 SMNVEV (reference sequence). J lost 1 base, V lost 5 bases, and 4 bases had no gene match. CDR3 bases: TGTGCCAGCAGTGCGTTAGCGGGGGGCACAGATACGCAGTATTTT. This translates into CASSALAGGTDTQYF.

V usage is TRBV29-1 and J usage is TRBJ2-7, with D tentatively TRBD1 (6 bases). CDR3 size: 12 residues. V lost 1 base and J lost 3, with 7 bases in between. The germline gives CDR1 SQVTM, CDR2 ANQGSEA. The DNA of the CDR3 is TGCAGCGTTGAAGTGGGACACTACGAGCAGTACTTC. Its translation: CSVEVGHYEQYF.

The V call is TRBV6-1, the J call TRBJ2-2; 11 bases agree with TRBD2. Germline CDR1 MNHNS, CDR2 SASEGT. This CDR3 spans 18 amino acids. J gave up 5 bases and V 3 bases, and 11 bases lay outside the gene matches. Written as DNA, the CDR3 is TGTGCCAGCAGTGATCGTACTAGCGGGAGTCCGGGGACCGGGGAGCTGTTTTTT. Translation gives CASSDRTSGSPGTGELFF.

The genes are TRBV5-8 and TRBJ2-1; 10 bases fit TRBD2. Germline values: CDR1 SGHTS, CDR2 YDEGEE. J lost 2 bases, V lost 6 bases, and 11 bases had no gene match. This CDR3 spans 17 amino acids. CDR3 nucleotides: TGTGCCAGCACCCACCCCTGGACTAGCGGCGCCTACAATGAGCAGTTCTTC. This sequence encodes CASTHPWTSGAYNEQFF.

The V gene is TRBV7-4, the J gene TRBJ2-7; 8 bases are shared with TRBD2. V shed 4 bases, J shed 0 bases, and the junction held 8 bases outside the gene matches. In germline, CDR1 is SGHVT, CDR2 SQSDAQ. The CDR3 sequence is 16 residues long. The CDR3 loop reads CASSSVRSGTSYEQYF. The CDR3, as DNA: TGTGCCAGCAGCTCCGTACGTAGCGGGACCTCCTACGAGCAGTACTTC.

The chain couples TRBV2 to TRBJ2-7; a weak D match, TRBD1 (7 bases). The V and J ends lost 4 bases and 5 bases respectively, with 18 bases between them. The CDR3 has 15 residues. Germline V gene lookup returns CDR1 SNHLY and CDR2 FYNNEI. The CDR3 sequence: CASSGAQGRPDEQYF. The CDR3 nucleotides read TGTGCCAGCAGTGGAGCACAGGGGAGGCCGGACGAGCAGTACTTC.

This rearrangement joins TRBV4-1 to TRBJ2-1; 7 bases are a match to TRBD1. Per germline, CDR1 MGHRA and CDR2 YSYEKL. Trimming removed 4 bases from V and 3 bases from J; junction bases left unmatched: 12. The CDR3 is 17 amino acids. The CDR3 here is CASSLIPGQRNYNEQFF. Here the CDR3 DNA reads TGCGCCAGCAGCCTAATACCGGGACAGCGGAACTACAATGAGCAGTTCTTC.

This clone has just one count. This sequence joins TRBV14 and TRBJ2-2; 7 bases match TRBD1. The CDR3 is 16 residues long. CDR1 and CDR2 from the germline V gene are SGHDN and FVKESK. V lost 0 bases and J lost 4; bases outside the gene matches: 5. CDR3 coding DNA: TGTGCCAGCAGCCAAGAAGGGGGCTTACGCACCGGGGAGCTGTTTTTT. Translation gives CASSQEGGLRTGELFF.

The chain carries TRBV5-1 and TRBJ2-7; possibly TRBD2 for D (5 bases). V was cut by 4 bases and J by 1 base, with 15 bases left in between. The CDR3 sequence is 15 residues long. The germline V gene encodes CDR1 SGHRS and CDR2 YFSETQ. For the CDR3, the DNA is TGCGCCAGCAGCCCGGGGTTAGCGAGGTCCTACGAGCAGTACTTC. Translating it yields CASSPGLARSYEQYF.

J is TRBJ1-1 and V is TRBV2; TRBD1 matches at 7 bases. Losses at the gene ends were 7 bases for V and 1 base for J; bases not matched to a gene: 9. The length of the CDR3 is 15 residues. Per the germline V gene, CDR1 is SNHLY and CDR2 is FYNNEI. The CDR3, as DNA: TGTGCCAGCAACTCCCCGGGACAGCCGAACACTGAAGCTTTCTTT. Encoded protein: CASNSPGQPNTEAFF.

The V and J genes are TRBV4-2 and TRBJ2-1; 10 bases align to TRBD2. Germline CDR1 is LGHNA and CDR2 is YNFKEQ. CDR3 length equals 21 residues. The ends lost 0 bases at V and 7 bases at J; junction bases unmatched: 21. The CDR3 region has the DNA TGTGCCAGCAGCCAAGATACCGGGGCTGGGGGCAGCGGGAGGGCCGGGAATGAGCAGTTCTTC. It codes for CASSQDTGAGGSGRAGNEQFF.

The chain is built from TRBV18 and TRBJ2-7; unclear D gene. Per the germline V gene, CDR1 is KGHSH and CDR2 is LQKENI. V was clipped by 3 bases and J by 5 bases, with 11 bases between them. The CDR3 totals 13 residues. The chain's CDR3 is CASSPYSGHEQYF. Written as DNA, the CDR3 is TGTGCCAGCTCACCTTATTCTGGGCACGAGCAGTACTTC.

This chain joins TRBV30 and TRBJ2-7, with 7 nucleotides matching TRBD2. Germline-derived CDR1 and CDR2 are GTSNPN and SVGIG (reference sequence). The CDR3 consists of 16 residues. J gave up 0 bases and V 2 bases, and 10 bases lay outside the gene matches. The CDR3 DNA is TGTGCCTGGAGTCCGACTTATAGCGGGTACTCCTACGAGCAGTACTTC. Its protein product is CAWSPTYSGYSYEQYF.

This clone showed up just a few times. The rearrangement links TRBV4-2 to TRBJ2-1; D not certain. Per germline, CDR1 LGHNA and CDR2 YNFKEQ. Trimming took 2 bases from V and 7 from J, leaving 21 bases between them. This CDR3 has 17 residues. CDR3 coding DNA: TGTGCCAGCAGCCAAAGTATAGCCCTTAGTCCGAGGAATGAGCAGTTCTTC. This translates into CASSQSIALSPRNEQFF.

The chain joins TRBV6-6 to TRBJ1-6; D remains unclear. Germline CDR1 reads MNHNY; CDR2 reads SVGAGI (reference sequence). Trimming took off 0 bases at V and 9 bases at J, with 9 bases between the two ends. The CDR3 sequence is 14 residues long. CDR3 nucleotide sequence: TGTGCCAGCAGTTACTCCAGTCGGGGTTCACCCCTCCACTTT. Its translation is CASSYSSRGSPLHF.

This chain connects TRBV25-1 to TRBJ2-3, with TRBD2 as a possible D gene (5 bases). Germline V gene lookup returns CDR1 MGHDK and CDR2 SYGVNS. This CDR3 contains 15 residues. V shed 4 bases and J shed 5 bases, with 16 bases lying between them. This chain's CDR3 is CASSAYLPGRDTQYF. CDR3 bases: TGTGCCAGCAGTGCCTACCTACCGGGGAGAGATACGCAGTATTTT.

The V call is TRBV14, the J call TRBJ2-3; D may be TRBD1 (6 bases). This CDR3 is built from 19 residues. V was pared by 2 bases and J by 0 bases, with 21 bases between. CDR1 and CDR2 from the germline V gene are SGHDN and FVKESK. CDR3 loop: CASSQLPLPLDSSTDTQYF. Here the CDR3 DNA reads TGTGCCAGCAGCCAATTACCACTACCGTTGGACAGTAGCACAGATACGCAGTATTTT.

The chain has TRBV18 and TRBJ2-7; a possible D gene is TRBD2 (6 bases). The CDR3 consists of 12 residues. Germline V gene sequence: CDR1 KGHSH, CDR2 LQKENI. Trimming left V 8 bases short and J 7 bases short, with 15 bases between. DNA for the CDR3: TGTGCCAGCCAGAGCGGGTCCTGGGAGCAGTACTTC. Its protein is CASQSGSWEQYF.